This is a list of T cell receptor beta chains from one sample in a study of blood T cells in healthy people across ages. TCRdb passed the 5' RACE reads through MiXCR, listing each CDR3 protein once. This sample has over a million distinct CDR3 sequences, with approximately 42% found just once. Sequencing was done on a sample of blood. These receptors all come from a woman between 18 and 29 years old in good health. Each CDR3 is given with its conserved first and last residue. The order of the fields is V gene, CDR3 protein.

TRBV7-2	CASSADQTKNIQYF
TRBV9	CASSVGEREDYSNQPQHF
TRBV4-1	CASSPPVARRTTEAFF
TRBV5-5	CASSLRVGQGAPGANVLTF
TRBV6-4	CASSDIASGQGNEQFF
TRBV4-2	CASSQEKGWAYEQYF
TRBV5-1	CASSRDRVSSGNTIYF
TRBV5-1	CASSFEGRSNQPQHF
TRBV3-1	CASSQETGWTSGRDTQYF
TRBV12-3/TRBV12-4	CASSPLSDSGANVLTF
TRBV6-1	CATTASGRAISDNEQFF
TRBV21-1	CASARRKQYF
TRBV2	CASLPSGGINYGYTF
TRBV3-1	CASSHLTGTTEAFF
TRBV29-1	CSVARGETEAFF
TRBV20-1	CSARGTSGIYGQYF
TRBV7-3	CASSSGGAAYNEQFF
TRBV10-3	CAIRGGGEQFF
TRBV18	CASSLRATGADTQYF
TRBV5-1	CASGQGVIPYEQYF
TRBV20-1	CSARVTSGRGRDTEQYF
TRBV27	CASSKTGLGNQPQHF
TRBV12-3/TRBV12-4	CASTMDSGEDTQYF
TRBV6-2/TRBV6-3	CASRGDPTSYEQYF
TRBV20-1	CSVLRVQDNEQYF
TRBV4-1	CASSQEAGAISYEQYF
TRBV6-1	CASSLTGENEQYF
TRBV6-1	CASMAGTAGADTQYF
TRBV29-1	CSVEVGTGGEKLFF
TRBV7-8	CASSPSGLHTEAFF
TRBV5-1	CASSLGRTSGGNEQFF
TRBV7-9	CASSPTRDIDSNQPQHF
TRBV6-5	CASSLLITSGSLYEQYF
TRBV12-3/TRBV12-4	CASSWGTALIYGYTF
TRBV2	CASSVSGLTWNEQFF
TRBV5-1	CASSLQGEAGYGYTF
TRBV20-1	CSARETRGANTEAFF
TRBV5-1	CASGSATGELFF
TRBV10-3	CAISESREDTDTQYF
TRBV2	CASSVGDRGQPQHF
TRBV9	CASRSYLPAGGYTF
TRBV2	CASSGGEQYF
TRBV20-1	CSASPRGGRNEQYF
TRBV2	CASTFVEEKLFF
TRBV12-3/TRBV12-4	CASTQSRRPTDTQYF
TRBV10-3	CAISSGGRNGYTF
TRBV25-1	CASSEGRLTTNEKLFF
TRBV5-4	CASSKGAGSSYNEQFF
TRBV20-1	CSARDPVTSSYEQYF
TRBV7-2	CASSLGTGRTATNEKLFF
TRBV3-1	CASSPTPSGYNEQFF
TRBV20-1	CSARLQGSKRDEKLFF
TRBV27	CASSTTGTEAFF
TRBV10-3	CAIRLGGTGELFF
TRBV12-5	CASAEDVGGTNYGYTF